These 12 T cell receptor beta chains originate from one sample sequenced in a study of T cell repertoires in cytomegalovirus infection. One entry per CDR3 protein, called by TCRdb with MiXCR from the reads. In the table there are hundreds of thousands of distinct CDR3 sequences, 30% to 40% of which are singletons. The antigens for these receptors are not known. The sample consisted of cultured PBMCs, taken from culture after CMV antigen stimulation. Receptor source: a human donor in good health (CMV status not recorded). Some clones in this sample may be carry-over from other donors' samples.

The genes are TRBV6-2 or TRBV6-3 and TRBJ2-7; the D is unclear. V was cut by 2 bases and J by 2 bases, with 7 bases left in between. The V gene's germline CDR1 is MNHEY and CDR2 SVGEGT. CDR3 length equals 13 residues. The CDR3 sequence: CASSYEEAYEQYF. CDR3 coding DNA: TGTGCCAGCAGTTACGAGGAAGCCTACGAGCAGTACTTC.

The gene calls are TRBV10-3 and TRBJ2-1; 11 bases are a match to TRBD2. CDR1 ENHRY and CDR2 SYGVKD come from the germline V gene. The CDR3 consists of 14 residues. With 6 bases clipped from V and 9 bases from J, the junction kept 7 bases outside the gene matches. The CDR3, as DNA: TGTGCCATCAGAACTAGCGGGAGTATGGGTGAGCAGTTCTTC. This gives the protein CAIRTSGSMGEQFF.

The chain's CDR3 is CASSQDLVEGPYSYEQYF. CDR3 coding DNA: TGCGCCAGCAGCCAAGATCTTGTTGAGGGGCCCTACTCCTACGAGCAGTACTTC. The genes are TRBV4-1 and TRBJ2-7; possibly TRBD1 or TRBD2 for D (5 bases each). The length of the CDR3 is 18 residues. Trimming took 0 bases from V and 0 from J, leaving 18 bases between them. The V gene's germline CDR1 is MGHRA and CDR2 YSYEKL.

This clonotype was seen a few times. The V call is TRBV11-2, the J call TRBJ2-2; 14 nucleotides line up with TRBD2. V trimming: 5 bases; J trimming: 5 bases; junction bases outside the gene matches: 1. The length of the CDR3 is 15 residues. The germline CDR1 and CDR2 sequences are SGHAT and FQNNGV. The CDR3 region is CASSRTSGRTGELFF. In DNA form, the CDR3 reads TGTGCCAGCAGCAGGACTAGCGGGAGGACCGGGGAGCTGTTTTTT. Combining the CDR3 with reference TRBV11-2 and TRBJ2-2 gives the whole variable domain EAGVAQSPRYKIIEKRQSVAFWCNPISGHATLYWYQQILGQGPKLLIQFQNNGVVDDSQLPKDRFSAERLKGVDSTLKIQPAKLEDSAVYLCASSRTSGRTGELFFGEGSRLTVL.

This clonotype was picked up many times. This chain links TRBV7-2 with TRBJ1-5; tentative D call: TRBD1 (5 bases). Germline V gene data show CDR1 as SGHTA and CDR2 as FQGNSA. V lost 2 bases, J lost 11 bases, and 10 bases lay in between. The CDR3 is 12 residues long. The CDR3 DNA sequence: TGTGCCAGCAGCTTATATTGGGGGGCCCAGCATTTT. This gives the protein CASSLYWGAQHF.

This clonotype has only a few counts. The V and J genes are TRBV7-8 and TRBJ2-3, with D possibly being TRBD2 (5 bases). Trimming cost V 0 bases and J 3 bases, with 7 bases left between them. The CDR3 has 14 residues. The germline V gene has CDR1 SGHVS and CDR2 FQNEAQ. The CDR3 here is CASSLAGDTDTQYF. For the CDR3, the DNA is TGTGCCAGCAGCTTAGCGGGAGATACAGATACGCAGTATTTT.

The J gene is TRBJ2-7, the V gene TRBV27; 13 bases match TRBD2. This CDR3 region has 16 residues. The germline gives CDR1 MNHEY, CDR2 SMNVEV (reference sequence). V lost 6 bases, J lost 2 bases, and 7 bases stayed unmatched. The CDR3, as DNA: TGTGCCAGCAGGGGTCCGGGACTAGCGGGACCCTACGAGCAGTACGTC. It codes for CASRGPGLAGPYEQYV.

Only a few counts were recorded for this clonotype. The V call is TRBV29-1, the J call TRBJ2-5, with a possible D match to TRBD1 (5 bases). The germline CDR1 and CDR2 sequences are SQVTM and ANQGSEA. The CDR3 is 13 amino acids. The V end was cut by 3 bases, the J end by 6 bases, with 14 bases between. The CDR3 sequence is CSVESAGRQTQYF. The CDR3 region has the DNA TGCAGCGTTGAGTCGGCAGGGCGACAGACCCAGTACTTC.

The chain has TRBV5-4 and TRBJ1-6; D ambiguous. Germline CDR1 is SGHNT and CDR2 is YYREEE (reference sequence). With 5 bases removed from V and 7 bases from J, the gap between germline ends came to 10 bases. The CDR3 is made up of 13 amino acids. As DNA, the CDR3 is TGTGCCAGCAGTTTACCTGACAATTCACCCCTCCACTTT. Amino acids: CASSLPDNSPLHF.

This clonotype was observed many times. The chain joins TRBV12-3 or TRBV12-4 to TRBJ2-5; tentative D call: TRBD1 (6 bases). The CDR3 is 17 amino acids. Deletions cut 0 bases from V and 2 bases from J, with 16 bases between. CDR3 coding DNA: TGTGCCAGCAGTTTAGCAGGGGCAGGGGTAGATCAAGAGACCCAGTACTTC. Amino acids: CASSLAGAGVDQETQYF.

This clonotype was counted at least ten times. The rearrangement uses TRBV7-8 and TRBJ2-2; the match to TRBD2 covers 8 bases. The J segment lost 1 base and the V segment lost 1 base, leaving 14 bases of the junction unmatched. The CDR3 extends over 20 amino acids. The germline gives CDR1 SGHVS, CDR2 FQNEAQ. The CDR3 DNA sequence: TGTGCCAGCAGCTTAGGGGCGTTTGCAGCGGGAGTAGGGAACACCGGGGAGCTGTTTTTT. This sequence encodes CASSLGAFAAGVGNTGELFF.

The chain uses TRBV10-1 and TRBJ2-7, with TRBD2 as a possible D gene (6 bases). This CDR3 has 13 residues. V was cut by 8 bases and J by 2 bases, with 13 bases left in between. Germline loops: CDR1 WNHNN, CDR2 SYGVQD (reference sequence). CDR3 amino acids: CASSGGKAYEQYV. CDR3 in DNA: TGCGCCAGCTCTGGCGGGAAGGCCTACGAGCAGTACGTC.